The entry below gives a single T cell receptor beta chain sequence along with its context. This sample is part of a study of shared clonotypes between healthy human individuals. Each subset's genomic DNA was split evenly across several immunoSEQ plates. TCRdb keeps only in-frame clones here, not all; method: immunoSEQ multiplex PCR. The table has hundreds of thousands of clones, about 76% seen once. CDR1 and CDR2 from the germline V gene are MDHEN and SYDVKM. The J segment lost 8 bases and the V segment lost 5 bases, leaving 9 bases of the junction unmatched. The CDR3 spans 16 residues. The sequence came from a woman in her thirties or forties in good health. Some clones in this sample may be carry-over from other donors' samples. The rearrangement links TRBV28 to TRBJ2-1; 13 bases map to TRBD2. Specimen: PBMCs. This chain's CDR3 is CASSRAGTSGKDEQFF. The CDR3 region has the DNA TGTGCCAGCAGTCGGGCCGGGACTAGCGGGAAAGATGAGCAGTTCTTC.